Below, 11 T cell receptor beta chains from the same sample are listed, as sequenced in a study of cytomegalovirus exposure and HLA in healthy donors. PCR primers comprised 60 Vbeta and 13 Jbeta primers. Assay used: immunoSEQ multiplex PCR; TCRdb lists only in-frame clones, some missing. The data include 30,000 to 35,000 clones; the top ten clones carry 1.5% to 2%. Material for sequencing was PBMCs. These receptors all come from a woman aged 40 to 55 in good health and CMV-seropositive.

The V call is TRBV9, the J call TRBJ2-7; TRBD2 matches at 9 bases. Germline values: CDR1 SGDLS, CDR2 YYNGEE. Trimming took 4 bases from V and 1 from J; bases not matched to a gene: 9. The CDR3 consists of 16 residues. The CDR3 sequence is CASSPDGAGGSYEQYF. CDR3 nucleotide sequence: TGTGCCAGCAGCCCAGACGGGGCGGGGGGGTCCTACGAGCAGTACTTC.

The genes are TRBV5-6 and TRBJ1-3; D remains unclear. There are 15 residues in the CDR3. CDR1 and CDR2 from the germline V gene are SGHDT and YYEEEE. V lost 1 base to trimming and J lost 0 bases, with 8 bases between them. The CDR3 nucleotides read TGTGCCAGCAGCTTGCCTCGGTTCTCTGGAAACACCATATATTTT. It specifies CASSLPRFSGNTIYF.

The rearrangement joins TRBV4-1 to TRBJ1-1; the D gene is possibly TRBD1 (5 bases). Germline V gene data show CDR1 as MGHRA and CDR2 as YSYEKL. This CDR3 region has 14 residues. The V end was cut by 3 bases, the J end by 4 bases, with 12 bases between. As DNA, the CDR3 is TGCGCCAGCAGCCACGGGGGGTTTGGCACTGAAGCTTTCTTT. It specifies CASSHGGFGTEAFF.

The chain joins TRBV19 to TRBJ2-7; a weak D match, TRBD1 (6 bases). CDR3 length: 15 amino acids. Germline V gene data show CDR1 as LNHDA and CDR2 as SQIVND (reference sequence). The V end lost 4 bases, the J end lost 2 bases, and 15 bases lay between the germline ends. The CDR3 coding sequence is TGTGCCAGTAGTAACCCAATGACAGGCCCCTACGAGCAGTACTTC. Its protein is CASSNPMTGPYEQYF.

This chain joins TRBV14 and TRBJ2-3, with a possible D match to TRBD1 (5 bases). Germline V gives CDR1 SGHDN, CDR2 FVKESK. Trimming took 3 bases from V and 4 from J, leaving 29 bases between them. The CDR3 sequence is 20 residues long. CDR3 DNA sequence: TGTGCCAGCAGCCATAACCCGATAATTTGGACATCCCCAGGGTCAGATACGCAGTATTTT. Translating it yields CASSHNPIIWTSPGSDTQYF. The entire variable domain, with the rest obtained from reference TRBV14 and TRBJ2-3, is as follows: EAGVTQFPSHSVIEKGQTVTLRCDPISGHDNLYWYRRVMGKEIKFLLHFVKESKQDESGMPNNRFLAERTGGTYSTLKVQPAELEDSGVYFCASSHNPIIWTSPGSDTQYFGPGTRLTVL.

This sequence joins TRBV15 and TRBJ2-7; 7 bases match TRBD1. The CDR3 is 16 residues long. Per the germline V gene, CDR1 is LNHNV and CDR2 is YYDKDF (reference sequence). V gave up 4 bases and J gave up 7 bases; unmatched junction bases: 16. Here the CDR3 DNA reads TGTGCCACCAGCACCGGACAGGCCTTGAGTCCTTGGGAGCAGTACTTC. Translation gives CATSTGQALSPWEQYF.

The CDR3 spells CASSVGWETQYF. DNA of the CDR3: TGTGCCAGCAGCGTAGGTTGGGAGACGCAGTATTTT. The V gene is TRBV9, the J gene TRBJ2-3, with D maybe TRBD2 (5 bases). Trimming left V 0 bases short and J 9 bases short, with 8 bases between. CDR1 SGDLS and CDR2 YYNGEE come from the germline V gene. The CDR3 loop spans 12 amino acids.

The rearrangement links TRBV19 to TRBJ2-1; 10 bases agree with TRBD2. The CDR3 contains 17 residues. V shed 4 bases and J 4 bases; nucleotides not matched to a gene: 10. CDR1 is LNHDA, CDR2 SQIVND, per germline (reference sequence). DNA for the CDR3: TGTGCCAGTAGTACCACTGGTAGCGGGGGGTTATACAATGAGCAGTTCTTC. Residues: CASSTTGSGGLYNEQFF.

With respect to this clone: One end of the junction varies from germline; a read error may be responsible. The genes are TRBV27 and TRBJ1-1; 11 bases align to TRBD1. The CDR3 sequence is 17 residues long. Germline V lookup: CDR1 MNHEY, CDR2 SMNVEV (reference sequence). The CDR3 DNA is TGTGCCAGCAGTTTATACAGGACAGGGGGCGTGAAAACTGAAGCTTTCTTT. Its protein is CASSLYRTGGVKTEAFF.

V and J are TRBV2 and TRBJ1-2; D not certain. Trimming removed 5 bases at V and 4 bases at J, with 8 bases between. The CDR3 covers 12 residues. The V gene's germline CDR1 is SNHLY and CDR2 FYNNEI. The CDR3 protein is CASSSHSYGYTF. CDR3 coding DNA: TGTGCCAGCAGTTCTCATAGCTATGGCTACACCTTC.

The chain is built from TRBV29-1 and TRBJ1-1, with TRBD1 matching 9 bases. The CDR3 length is 11 residues. From germline, CDR1 is SQVTM and CDR2 ANQGSEA. V shed 5 bases and J 11 bases; nucleotides not matched to a gene: 6. CDR3 DNA sequence: TGCAGCGTTACATACGACAGGGGGGCTTTCTTT. Amino acids: CSVTYDRGAFF.